These T cell receptor beta chains were read from a single sample in a study of blood T cell repertoires in COVID-19. The data were produced by immunoSEQ multiplex PCR, yet TCRdb's version contains in-frame clones alone and is incomplete. The table has under 200,000 clones, roughly nine tenths seen once. Sequencing input: peripheral blood. The receptors come from a woman at least 80 years old in a cohort sampled during active or convalescent COVID-19. The CDR3 runs from the conserved cysteine through the conserved F or W. Rows give clone size only sometimes, using once, few, many, or a class for an expanded clone.

>18|NA|TRBV28|TRBJ1-6
CASREGTGGVFHNSPLHF
>14|NA|TRBV7-2|TRBJ1-1
CASSLETGLTEAFF
>15|NA|TRBV28|TRBJ2-1
CASKPRDRSYNEQFF
>14|NA|TRBV19|TRBJ1-2
CASSIAHGRGGYTF
>14|NA|TRBV30|TRBJ2-2
CANVRGRGTGELFF
>14|NA|TRBV9|TRBJ2-1
CASSVSGRYNEQFF
>18|NA|TRBV4-1|TRBJ2-1
CASSQDWEGGAHENEQFF
>14|NA|TRBV28|TRBJ2-1
CASSLAGAGDEQFF
>13|NA|TRBV6-5|TRBJ2-6
CASTRSGANVLTF
>14|NA|TRBV4-2|TRBJ2-1
CASSQPTSAAEQFF
>16|NA|TRBV7-8|TRBJ2-5
CASSSTGTSVQETQYF
>18|NA|TRBV11-2|TRBJ2-5
CASSLASWIAGEAKTQYF
>13|NA|TRBV7-9|TRBJ2-5
CASRGQGVETQYF
>21|NA|TRBV4-3|TRBJ2-1
CASSQATVAGSASPSYNEQFF
>13|few|TRBV4-3|TRBJ2-7
CASSQGLALEQYF